This TCR beta chain was captured in a study of cytomegalovirus exposure and HLA in healthy donors. Study observations and caveats: Data from an earlier analysis indicated that most TCR beta V segments were productive either about 90% or about 30% of the time. Some V segments could not be told apart, so they were left out, TRBV6-2 and TRBV6-3 among them.

Remarks on this clone: Its antigen is still unknown.

V trimming: 3 bases; J trimming: 5 bases; junction bases outside the gene matches: 8. Germline V gives CDR1 MNHNS, CDR2 SASEGT. The CDR3 consists of 16 residues. Researchers ran the PCR with 60 Vbeta and 13 Jbeta primers. Original processing notes: As a later analysis found, there were 70 million to 90 million unique TCR beta chains, of which roughly 11 million were shared. Libraries were prepared by immunoSEQ multiplex PCR; TCRdb keeps only in-frame clonotypes and omits some of them. V, J and clone size derive from that table, while D and trimming were established from the DNA sequence. The table shows 240,000 or so clones, with 82% occurring only once.

This sequence originates from a woman in her thirties or forties in good health and CMV-seropositive. Sequencing used PBMCs. The chain joins TRBV6-1 to TRBJ2-1, with 9 bases that match TRBD2. CDR3 amino acids: CASSDFALAGNNEQFF. The CDR3 DNA follows: TGTGCCAGCAGTGATTTCGCGCTAGCGGGGAACAATGAGCAGTTCTTC.